The T cell receptor beta chain under discussion was sequenced for a study of shared clonotypes between healthy human individuals. The CDR3 sequence is 13 residues long. V was trimmed by 10 bases and J by 8 bases, leaving 15 bases between them. Per the germline V gene, CDR1 is MNHEY and CDR2 is SMNVEV (reference sequence). Samples underwent the assay at deep level. TCRdb's copy holds only in-frame clones and misses some; the assay was immunoSEQ multiplex PCR. The table has 2 million to 2.5 million clones, roughly 95% seen once. This chain connects TRBV27 to TRBJ1-6; D gene uncertain. Material for sequencing was naive CD4+ T cells sorted from blood. Subset here: CD45RA+ positively selected. This receptor was identified in a man between 18 and 29 years old in good health. CDR3 sequence reads: CATQTRFDSPLHF. CDR3 in DNA: TGTGCCACACAAACACGGTTCGATTCACCCCTCCACTTT.